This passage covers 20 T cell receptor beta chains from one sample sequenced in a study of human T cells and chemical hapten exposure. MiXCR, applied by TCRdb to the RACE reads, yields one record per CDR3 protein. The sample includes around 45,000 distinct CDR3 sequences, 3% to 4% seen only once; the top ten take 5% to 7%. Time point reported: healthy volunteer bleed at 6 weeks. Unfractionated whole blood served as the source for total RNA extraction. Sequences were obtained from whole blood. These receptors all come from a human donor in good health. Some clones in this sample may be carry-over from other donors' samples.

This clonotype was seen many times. CDR3 in amino acids: CSAREGGRALEQYF. CDR3 coding DNA: TGCAGTGCTAGAGAGGGAGGGAGGGCACTTGAGCAGTACTTC. The genes are TRBV20-1 and TRBJ2-7, with TRBD2 matching over 7 bases. The germline gives CDR1 DFQATT, CDR2 SNEGSKA (reference sequence). The CDR3 is 14 residues long. Unmatched junction bases numbered 9, after V lost 0 bases and J lost 7 bases.

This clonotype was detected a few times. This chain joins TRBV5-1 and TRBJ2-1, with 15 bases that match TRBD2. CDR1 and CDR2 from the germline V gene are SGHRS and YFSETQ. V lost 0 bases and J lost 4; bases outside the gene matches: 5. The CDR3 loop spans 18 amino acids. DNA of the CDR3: TGCGCCAGCAGCTTGGGGGGACTAGCGGGAGGACCTTACAATGAGCAGTTCTTC. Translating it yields CASSLGGLAGGPYNEQFF.

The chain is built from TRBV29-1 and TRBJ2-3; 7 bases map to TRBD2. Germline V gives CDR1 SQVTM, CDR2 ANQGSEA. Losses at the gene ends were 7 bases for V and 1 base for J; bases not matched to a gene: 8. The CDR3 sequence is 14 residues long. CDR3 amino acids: CSAHRAGGTDTQYF. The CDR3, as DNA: TGCAGCGCCCACCGTGCGGGGGGCACAGATACGCAGTATTTT.

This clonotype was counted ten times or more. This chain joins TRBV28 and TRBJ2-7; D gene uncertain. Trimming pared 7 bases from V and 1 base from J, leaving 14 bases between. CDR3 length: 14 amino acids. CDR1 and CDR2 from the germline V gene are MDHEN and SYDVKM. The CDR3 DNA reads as TGTGCCAGCAATCCCCTCCAGCTGTCCTACGAGCAGTACTTC. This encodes CASNPLQLSYEQYF.

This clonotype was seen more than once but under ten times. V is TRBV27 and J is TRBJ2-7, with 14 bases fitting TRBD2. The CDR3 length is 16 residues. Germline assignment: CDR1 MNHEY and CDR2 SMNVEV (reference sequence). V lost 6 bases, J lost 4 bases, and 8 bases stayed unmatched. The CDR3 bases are TGTGCCAGCAGCCCCGGGACTAGCGGGAGATGGTACGAGCAGTACTTC. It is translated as CASSPGTSGRWYEQYF.

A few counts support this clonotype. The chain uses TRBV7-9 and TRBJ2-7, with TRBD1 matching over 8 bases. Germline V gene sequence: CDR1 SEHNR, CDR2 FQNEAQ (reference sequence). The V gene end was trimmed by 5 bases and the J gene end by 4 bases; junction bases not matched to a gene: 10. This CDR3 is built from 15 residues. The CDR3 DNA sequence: TGTGCCAGCAGCCCAGGACAGGGTTTCGCATACGAGCAGTACTTC. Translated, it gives CASSPGQGFAYEQYF. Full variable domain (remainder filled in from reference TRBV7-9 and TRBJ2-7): DTGVSQNPRHKITKRGQNVTFRCDPISEHNRLYWYRQTLGQGPEFLTYFQNEAQLEKSRLLSDRFSAERPKGSFSTLEIQRTEQGDSAMYLCASSPGQGFAYEQYFGPGTRLTVT.

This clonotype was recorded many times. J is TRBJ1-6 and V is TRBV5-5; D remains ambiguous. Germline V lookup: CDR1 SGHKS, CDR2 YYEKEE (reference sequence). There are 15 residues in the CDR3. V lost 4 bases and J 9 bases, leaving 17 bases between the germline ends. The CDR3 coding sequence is TGTGCCAGCAGCCTAGGACTGCTCGGAGTTTCACCCCTCCACTTT. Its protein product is CASSLGLLGVSPLHF.

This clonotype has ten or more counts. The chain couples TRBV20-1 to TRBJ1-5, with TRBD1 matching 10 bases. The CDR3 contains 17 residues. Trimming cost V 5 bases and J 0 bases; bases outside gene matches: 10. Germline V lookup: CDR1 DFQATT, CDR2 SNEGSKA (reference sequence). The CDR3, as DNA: TGCAGTGCTCTTTTCCGGGACAGGGGCTATAGCAATCAGCCCCAGCATTTT. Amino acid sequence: CSALFRDRGYSNQPQHF.

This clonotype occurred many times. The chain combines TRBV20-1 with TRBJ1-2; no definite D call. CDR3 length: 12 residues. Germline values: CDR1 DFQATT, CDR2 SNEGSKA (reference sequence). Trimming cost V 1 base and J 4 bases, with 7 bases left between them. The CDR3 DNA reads TGCAGTGCTAGAGGGGATTTCTATGGCTACACCTTC. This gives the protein CSARGDFYGYTF.

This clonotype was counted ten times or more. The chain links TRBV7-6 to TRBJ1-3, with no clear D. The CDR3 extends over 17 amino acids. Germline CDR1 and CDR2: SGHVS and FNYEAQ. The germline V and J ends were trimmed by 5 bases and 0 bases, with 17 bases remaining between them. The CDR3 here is CASSHSRFRNSGNTIYF. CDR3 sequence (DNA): TGTGCCAGCAGCCATTCAAGGTTCAGAAACTCTGGAAACACCATATATTTT.

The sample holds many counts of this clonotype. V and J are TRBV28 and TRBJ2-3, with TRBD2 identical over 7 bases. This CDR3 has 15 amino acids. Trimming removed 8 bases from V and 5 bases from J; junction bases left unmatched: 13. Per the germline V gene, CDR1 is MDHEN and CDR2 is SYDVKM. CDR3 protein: CASGFTRERVDTQYF. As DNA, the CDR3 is TGTGCCAGCGGCTTTACGCGGGAGAGGGTAGATACGCAGTATTTT.

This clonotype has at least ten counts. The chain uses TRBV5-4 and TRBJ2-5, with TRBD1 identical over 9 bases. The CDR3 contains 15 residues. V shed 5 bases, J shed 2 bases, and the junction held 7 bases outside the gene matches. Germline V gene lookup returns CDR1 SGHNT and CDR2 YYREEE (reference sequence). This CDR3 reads CASSSPGQGQETQYF. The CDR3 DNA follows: TGTGCCAGCAGTTCGCCGGGACAGGGTCAAGAGACCCAGTACTTC.

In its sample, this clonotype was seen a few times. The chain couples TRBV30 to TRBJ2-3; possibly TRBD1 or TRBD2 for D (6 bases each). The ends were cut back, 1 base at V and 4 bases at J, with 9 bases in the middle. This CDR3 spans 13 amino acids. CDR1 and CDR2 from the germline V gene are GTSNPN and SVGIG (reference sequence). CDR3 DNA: TGTGCCTGGAGTGGTGGGGGGCCAGATACGCAGTATTTT. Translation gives CAWSGGGPDTQYF.

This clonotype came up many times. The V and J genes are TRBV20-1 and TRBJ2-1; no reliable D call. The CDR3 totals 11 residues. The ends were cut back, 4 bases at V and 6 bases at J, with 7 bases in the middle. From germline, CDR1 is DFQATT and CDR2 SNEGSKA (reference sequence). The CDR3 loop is CSATTSNEQFF. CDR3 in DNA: TGCAGTGCTACTACCAGCAATGAGCAGTTCTTC.

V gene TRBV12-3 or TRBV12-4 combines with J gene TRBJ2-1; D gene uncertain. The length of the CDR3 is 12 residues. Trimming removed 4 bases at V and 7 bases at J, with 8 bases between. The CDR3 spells CASSSARNEQFF. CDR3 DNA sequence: TGTGCCAGCAGTTCGGCCCGTAATGAGCAGTTCTTC.

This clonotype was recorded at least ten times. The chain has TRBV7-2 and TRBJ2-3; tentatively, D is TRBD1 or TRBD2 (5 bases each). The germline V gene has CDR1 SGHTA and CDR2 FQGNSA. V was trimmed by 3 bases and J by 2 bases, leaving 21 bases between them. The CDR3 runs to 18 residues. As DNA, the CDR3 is TGTGCCAGCAGCTTTATAGACTGGGGGTCCAGCTACACAGATACGCAGTATTTT. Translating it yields CASSFIDWGSSYTDTQYF.

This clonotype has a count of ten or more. CDR3 sequence (DNA): TGTGCCAGCAGTTTAAGCGGAGGAACCTACAATGAGCAGTTCTTC. Translating it yields CASSLSGGTYNEQFF. This sequence joins TRBV12-3 or TRBV12-4 and TRBJ2-1; the D gene is possibly TRBD2 (5 bases). V lost 2 bases and J 2 bases, leaving 10 bases between the germline ends. The CDR3 totals 15 residues.

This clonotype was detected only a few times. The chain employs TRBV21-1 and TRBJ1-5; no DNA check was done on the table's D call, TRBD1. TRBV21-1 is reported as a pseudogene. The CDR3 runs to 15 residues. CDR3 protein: CASSKRDPLNQPQHF. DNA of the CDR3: TGTGCCAGCAGCAAAAGGGATCCCCTTAATCAGCCCCAGCATTTT.

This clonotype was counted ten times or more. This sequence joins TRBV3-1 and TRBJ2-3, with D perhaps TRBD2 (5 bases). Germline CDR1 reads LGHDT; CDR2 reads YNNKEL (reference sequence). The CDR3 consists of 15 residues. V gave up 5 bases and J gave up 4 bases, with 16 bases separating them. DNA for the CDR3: TGTGCCAGCAGCTTACTAGTTTCGGTTTCAGATACGCAGTATTTT. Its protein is CASSLLVSVSDTQYF.

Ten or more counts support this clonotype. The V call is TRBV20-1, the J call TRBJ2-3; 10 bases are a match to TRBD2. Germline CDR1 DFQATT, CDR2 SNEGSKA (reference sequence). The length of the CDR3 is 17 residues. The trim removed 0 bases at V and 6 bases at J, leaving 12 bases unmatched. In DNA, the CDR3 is TGCAGTGCTAGAGACCCGGTGGTAGCGGGAGGAGCCGATACGCAGTATTTT. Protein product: CSARDPVVAGGADTQYF.